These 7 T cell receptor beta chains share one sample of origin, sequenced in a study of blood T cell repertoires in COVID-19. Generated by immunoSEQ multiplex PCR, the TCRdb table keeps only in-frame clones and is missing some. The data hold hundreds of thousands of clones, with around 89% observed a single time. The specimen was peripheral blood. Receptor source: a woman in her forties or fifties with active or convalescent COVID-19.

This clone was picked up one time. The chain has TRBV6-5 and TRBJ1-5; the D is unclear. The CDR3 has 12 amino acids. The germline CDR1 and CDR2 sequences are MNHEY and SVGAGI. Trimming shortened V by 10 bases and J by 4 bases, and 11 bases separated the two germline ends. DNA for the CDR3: TGTGCCAACCTCCCGGGGAATCAGCCCCAGCATTTT. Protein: CANLPGNQPQHF.

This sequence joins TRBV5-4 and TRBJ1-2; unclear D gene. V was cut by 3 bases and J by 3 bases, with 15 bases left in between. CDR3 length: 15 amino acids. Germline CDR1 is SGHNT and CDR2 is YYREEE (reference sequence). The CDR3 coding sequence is TGTGCCAGCAGCTCCCAACCGGGATCGGACTATGGCTACACCTTC. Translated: CASSSQPGSDYGYTF.

CDR3 region: CASSQDSGHIGYTF. CDR3 nucleotides: TGTGCCAGCAGCCAAGACAGTGGCCACATTGGCTACACCTTC. The J gene is TRBJ1-2, the V gene TRBV14; D ambiguous. V lost 0 bases and J 7 bases, leaving 12 bases between the germline ends. Germline CDR1 and CDR2: SGHDN and FVKESK. The CDR3 has 14 amino acids. The whole variable domain, filled in from reference TRBV14 and TRBJ1-2, reads EAGVTQFPSHSVIEKGQTVTLRCDPISGHDNLYWYRRVMGKEIKFLLHFVKESKQDESGMPNNRFLAERTGGTYSTLKVQPAELEDSGVYFCASSQDSGHIGYTFGSGTRLTVV.

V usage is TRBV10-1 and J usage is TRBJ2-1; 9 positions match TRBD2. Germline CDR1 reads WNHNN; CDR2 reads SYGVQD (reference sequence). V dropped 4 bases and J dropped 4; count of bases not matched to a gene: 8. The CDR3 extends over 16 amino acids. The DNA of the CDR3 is TGCGCCAGCAGTGCCTTAGCGGGAGTGTCTTACAATGAGCAGTTCTTC. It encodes CASSALAGVSYNEQFF.

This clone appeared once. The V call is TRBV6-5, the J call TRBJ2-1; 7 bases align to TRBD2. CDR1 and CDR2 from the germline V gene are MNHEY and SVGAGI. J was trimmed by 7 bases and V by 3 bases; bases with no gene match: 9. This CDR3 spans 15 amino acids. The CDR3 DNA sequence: TGTGCCAGCAGTTATCCGAGGGAGGGCCATAATGAGCAGTTCTTC. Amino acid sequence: CASSYPREGHNEQFF.

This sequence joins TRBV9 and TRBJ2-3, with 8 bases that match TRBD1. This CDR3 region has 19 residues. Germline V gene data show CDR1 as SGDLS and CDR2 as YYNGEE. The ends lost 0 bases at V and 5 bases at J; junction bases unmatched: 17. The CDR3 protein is CASSVATRDRPSRGDTQYF. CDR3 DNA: TGTGCCAGCAGCGTAGCTACGAGGGACAGGCCTTCCCGAGGAGATACGCAGTATTTT.

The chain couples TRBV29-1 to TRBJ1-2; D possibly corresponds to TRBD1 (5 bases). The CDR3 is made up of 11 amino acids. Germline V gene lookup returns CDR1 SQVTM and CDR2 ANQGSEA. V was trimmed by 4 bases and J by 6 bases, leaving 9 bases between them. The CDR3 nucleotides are TGCAGCGTTGGAGCAGGGAATGGCTACACCTTC. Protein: CSVGAGNGYTF.